This T cell receptor (beta chain) was sequenced in a study of cytomegalovirus exposure and HLA in healthy donors. Overall study results and limits: Most likely, a cluster of highly shared sequence variants arose as a sequencing artifact.

For this clone: As yet, its antigen is unknown.

The PCR used 60 Vbeta and 13 Jbeta primers. TCRdb's copy holds only in-frame clones and misses some; the assay was immunoSEQ multiplex PCR. Of about 100,000 clones in the sample, around 77% were seen once. Germline CDR1 reads SGDLS; CDR2 reads YYNGEE. The V gene end was trimmed by 2 bases and the J gene end by 2 bases; junction bases not matched to a gene: 8. This CDR3 comprises 18 residues. Sequences were obtained from PBMCs. V is TRBV9 and J is TRBJ2-2; TRBD2 matches at 11 bases. The sequence derives from a man aged 45 to 65 in good health and CMV-seropositive. DNA for the CDR3: TGTGCCAGCAGCGTCGATCTAGCGGGGGGCCGAAACACCGGGGAGCTGTTTTTT. It codes for CASSVDLAGGRNTGELFF.